The source of this TCR beta chain is a study of cytomegalovirus exposure and HLA in healthy donors. In the study overall: The 95 to 150 validation repertoires used a platform that matched the one used for the 550 to 800 first-cohort repertoires, as a later analysis reported. Findings and limits, study-wide: For cytomegalovirus status, the classifier reportedly gave diagnoses with high specificity and sensitivity. The study listed 164 cytomegalovirus-associated TCR beta chains.

Here immunoSEQ multiplex PCR was the method, and the copy in TCRdb shows in-frame clones only, minus some. There are over 150,000 clones in the sample; around 88% occur only once, and about a fifth lies in the top ten. While the first cohort had about 610 subjects, the donors belonged to the separate validation cohort of 100 to 150 subjects. Germline CDR1 is SGHVS and CDR2 is FNYEAQ. V lost 0 bases and J lost 2, with 8 bases in between. The CDR3 contains 14 residues. Notes on this clone: What it recognizes is unknown.

V usage is TRBV7-6 and J usage is TRBJ2-7; maybe TRBD2 (6 bases). Input material: PBMCs. The origin of this receptor is a man aged 18 to 35 in good health and CMV-seropositive. The CDR3 DNA is TGTGCCAGCAGCTTAGCGGGACTCCCCTACGAGCAGTACTTC. It specifies CASSLAGLPYEQYF.